The clone carrying this T cell receptor (beta chain) appeared a few times. Its cognate antigen is unknown. This sample was included in a study of cytomegalovirus exposure and HLA in healthy donors. Findings and caveats of the study: Previous analysis showed most TCR beta V segments were productive about 87% or about 30% of the time. The authors reported that TCR beta sequences could predict HLA-A and HLA-B alleles. These predictions were accurate for most subjects in the first cohort. Among TCR beta chains, those listed as cytomegalovirus-associated numbered under 200.

Both 60 Vbeta primers and 13 Jbeta primers went into the PCR. The repertoire was sequenced with immunoSEQ multiplex PCR; TCRdb's copy has only in-frame clones and lacks some. The data show under 200,000 clones, nearly 80% seen once. V gave up 5 bases and J gave up 0 bases, with 10 bases separating them. The CDR3 sequence is 14 residues long. Germline CDR1 is SEHNR and CDR2 is FQNEAQ (reference sequence). The specimen was PBMCs. The rearrangement uses TRBV7-9 and TRBJ1-1; D gene unclear. This clonotype was sampled from a young man in good health and CMV-seropositive. The chain's CDR3 is CASSRLTVNTEAFF. In DNA form, the CDR3 reads TGTGCCAGCAGCCGACTGACTGTGAACACTGAAGCTTTCTTT.